These 31 T cell receptor beta chains were sequenced from one sample in a study of blood T cell repertoires in COVID-19. Assay: immunoSEQ multiplex PCR; the TCRdb copy retains only in-frame clones and omits some. The table lists some 150,000 clones, around 78% of them singletons. The sequenced material came from PBMCs or T cells enriched from blood (not recorded which). The receptor source for this set is a woman aged 50 to 60 who had recovered from COVID-19.

This chain links TRBV5-5 with TRBJ1-1; D gene ambiguous. Germline CDR1 is SGHKS and CDR2 is YYEKEE (reference sequence). V lost 2 bases, J lost 11 bases, and 10 bases lay in between. This CDR3 spans 11 amino acids. The CDR3 sequence is CASSFGKRAFF. As DNA, the CDR3 is TGTGCCAGCAGCTTCGGGAAGCGGGCTTTCTTT.

The CDR3, as DNA: TGTGCCAGCTCGCCCATACAGGGGGCTTCGGGAGCTAACTATGGCTACACCTTC. Protein product: CASSPIQGASGANYGYTF. This sequence joins TRBV18 and TRBJ1-2; 9 nucleotides line up with TRBD1. Germline-derived CDR1 and CDR2 are KGHSH and LQKENI. The CDR3 length is 18 residues. V shed 6 bases and J 0 bases; nucleotides not matched to a gene: 14.

The chain is built from TRBV5-1 and TRBJ2-5; 11 bases match TRBD2. V was clipped by 0 bases and J by 3 bases; unmatched bases: 4. Germline assignment: CDR1 SGHRS and CDR2 YFSETQ. This CDR3 is 16 amino acids long. In nucleotides, the CDR3 is TGCGCCAGCAGCTTGGGAGGTAGCGGGGGGGAAGAGACCCAGTACTTC. This sequence encodes CASSLGGSGGEETQYF.

The chain joins TRBV4-3 to TRBJ2-5; 11 bases are shared with TRBD2. V shed 0 bases, J shed 5 bases, and the junction held 14 bases outside the gene matches. This CDR3 region has 19 residues. CDR1 is LGHNA and CDR2 is YSLEER in the germline V gene. The CDR3 bases are TGCGCCAGCAGCCAAGATGCGGGGGGTAGCGGGAGGGTGTGGGAGACCCAGTACTTC. As protein: CASSQDAGGSGRVWETQYF.

The chain combines TRBV27 with TRBJ2-3; 8 bases align to TRBD1. The CDR3 is 14 amino acids. With 5 bases clipped from V and 5 bases from J, the junction kept 6 bases outside the gene matches. From germline, CDR1 is MNHEY and CDR2 SMNVEV (reference sequence). Here the CDR3 reads CASSPAGGKDTQYF. CDR3 in DNA: TGTGCCAGCAGTCCGGCAGGGGGCAAAGATACGCAGTATTTT.

The chain recombines TRBV6-5 with TRBJ1-2, with a tentative D call TRBD1 (6 bases). Trimming pared 4 bases from V and 8 bases from J, leaving 11 bases between. Germline V gene sequence: CDR1 MNHEY, CDR2 SVGAGI. The CDR3 runs to 12 residues. The CDR3 loop is CASSWGRGGYTF. CDR3 DNA: TGTGCCAGCAGTTGGGGGCGAGGGGGCTACACCTTC.

The J gene is TRBJ1-1, the V gene TRBV28, with D possibly being TRBD1 (5 bases). CDR1 and CDR2 from the germline V gene are MDHEN and SYDVKM. The CDR3 is 12 residues long. The V and J ends lost 3 bases and 10 bases respectively, with 12 bases between them. In DNA, the CDR3 is TGTGCCAGCAGTTTTGGGGGGTCGGGAGCTTTCTTT. This gives the protein CASSFGGSGAFF.

The chain combines TRBV5-8 with TRBJ1-4; 7 bases map to TRBD1. J gave up 0 bases and V 3 bases, and 5 bases lay outside the gene matches. The CDR3 consists of 16 residues. From germline, CDR1 is SGHTS and CDR2 YDEGEE. CDR3 sequence (DNA): TGTGCCAGCAGCTCATACAGGGGAGCAACTAATGAAAAACTGTTTTTT. It codes for CASSSYRGATNEKLFF.

The chain couples TRBV30 to TRBJ1-4; TRBD1 aligns across 11 bases. The CDR3 length is 21 residues. The trim removed 3 bases at V and 4 bases at J, leaving 22 bases unmatched. CDR1 is GTSNPN and CDR2 is SVGIG in the germline V gene (reference sequence). The CDR3 sequence: CAWRTGTGGLQDPQNNEKLFF. The DNA of the CDR3 is TGTGCCTGGAGAACCGGGACAGGGGGACTCCAGGACCCCCAAAATAATGAAAAACTGTTTTTT. Supplemented by reference TRBV30 and TRBJ1-4, the full variable domain reads SQTIHQWPATLVQPVGSPLSLECTVEGTSNPNLYWYRQAAGRGLQLLFYSVGIGQISSEVPQNLSASRPQDRQFILSSKKLLLSDSGFYLCAWRTGTGGLQDPQNNEKLFFGSGTQLSVL.

The chain recombines TRBV10-2 with TRBJ1-4, with D perhaps matching TRBD1 (6 bases). This CDR3 has 13 amino acids. Germline V CDR1 and CDR2: WSHSY, SAAADI. Trimming stripped 4 bases from V and 8 bases from J, with 11 bases between. The CDR3 bases are TGCGCCAGCAGTGCACAGGGATGGGAAAAACTGTTTTTT. Translating gives CASSAQGWEKLFF.

Note on this clone: The identical CDR3 is also encoded by other nucleotide sequences in the sample. This rearrangement joins TRBV9 to TRBJ2-1; possibly TRBD1 for D (5 bases). The CDR3 covers 14 residues. The ends were cut back, 3 bases at V and 7 bases at J, with 14 bases in the middle. Germline CDR1 is SGDLS and CDR2 is YYNGEE. The CDR3 region is CASSADPQGNEQFF. For the CDR3, the DNA is TGTGCCAGCAGCGCCGATCCCCAGGGAAATGAGCAGTTCTTC.

J is TRBJ1-1 and V is TRBV4-3; D is unresolved. Germline loops: CDR1 LGHNA, CDR2 YSLEER. This CDR3 is built from 13 residues. Deletions cut 0 bases from V and 1 base from J, with 3 bases between. The CDR3 reads CASSQDRNTEAFF. In nucleotides, the CDR3 is TGCGCCAGCAGCCAAGACAGGAACACTGAAGCTTTCTTT.

This clone was observed a few times. This sequence joins TRBV10-3 and TRBJ2-7; 9 bases fit TRBD1. CDR3 length equals 13 residues. After removal of 6 bases from V and 5 bases from J, the junction contained 5 bases not matched to a gene. CDR1 is ENHRY, CDR2 SYGVKD, per germline. The CDR3 sequence is CAIRGQGMDEQYV. CDR3 nucleotide sequence: TGTGCCATCAGAGGACAGGGGATGGACGAGCAGTACGTC.

V gene TRBV5-4 combines with J gene TRBJ1-6, with D possibly TRBD1 on 6 matching bases. This CDR3 region has 18 residues. V dropped 1 base and J dropped 0 bases, with 14 bases sitting between them. The germline V gene has CDR1 SGHNT and CDR2 YYREEE (reference sequence). CDR3 loop: CASSLWPPGDSYNSPLHF. CDR3 DNA: TGTGCCAGCAGCTTGTGGCCTCCAGGGGACTCCTATAATTCACCCCTCCACTTT.

The chain carries TRBV28 and TRBJ1-2; 7 bases map to TRBD1. CDR1 and CDR2 from the germline V gene are MDHEN and SYDVKM. The CDR3 covers 12 residues. Trimming took 6 bases from V and 7 from J; bases not matched to a gene: 5. The DNA for the CDR3 is TGTGCCAGCAGCCCCGGGACAGTTGGCTACACCTTC. Translation gives CASSPGTVGYTF.

This chain joins TRBV10-2 and TRBJ2-2, with D uncertain. Germline CDR1 WSHSY, CDR2 SAAADI. This CDR3 comprises 15 residues. The V gene lost 0 bases and the J gene lost 0 bases, with 5 bases spanning the gap. In DNA, the CDR3 is TGCGCCAGCAGTGAGTCTAGATCGAACACCGGGGAGCTGTTTTTT. It encodes CASSESRSNTGELFF.

The rearrangement joins TRBV27 to TRBJ1-5; no clear D. The CDR3 sequence is 17 residues long. The V gene lost 6 bases and the J gene lost 7 bases, with 25 bases spanning the gap. The V gene's germline CDR1 is MNHEY and CDR2 SMNVEV (reference sequence). CDR3 sequence reads: CASSQYWRPFAKQPQHF. In DNA, the CDR3 is TGTGCCAGCAGCCAATACTGGAGACCATTTGCTAAGCAGCCCCAGCATTTT.

The chain joins TRBV14 to TRBJ1-1, with D maybe TRBD1 (5 bases). The germline V gene has CDR1 SGHDN and CDR2 FVKESK. Trimming cost V 7 bases and J 5 bases, with 14 bases left between them. The CDR3 loop spans 13 amino acids. The CDR3 DNA sequence: TGTGCCAGCACCCCAGGAGGGGTTACTGAAGCTTTCTTT. It translates to CASTPGGVTEAFF.

The rearrangement links TRBV28 to TRBJ1-4, with 8 bases that match TRBD1. The CDR3 runs to 14 residues. The V gene end was trimmed by 5 bases and the J gene end by 8 bases; junction bases not matched to a gene: 7. Per germline, CDR1 MDHEN and CDR2 SYDVKM. The CDR3 sequence is CASSQQGGREKLFF. The CDR3 bases are TGTGCCAGCAGTCAACAGGGGGGGCGAGAAAAACTGTTTTTT. Together with reference TRBV28 and TRBJ1-4, the CDR3 gives the full variable domain: DVKVTQSSRYLVKRTGEKVFLECVQDMDHENMFWYRQDPGLGLRLIYFSYDVKMKEKGDIPEGYSVSREKKERFSLILESASTNQTSMYLCASSQQGGREKLFFGSGTQLSVL.

This clone has a single count. The chain is built from TRBV10-1 and TRBJ1-1; TRBD1 aligns across 10 bases. This CDR3 contains 16 residues. The germline V gene has CDR1 WNHNN and CDR2 SYGVQD (reference sequence). The ends lost 6 bases at V and 6 bases at J; junction bases unmatched: 13. The CDR3 loop is CASSKVVGTGVPEAFF. CDR3 coding DNA: TGCGCCAGCAGCAAGGTCGTGGGGACAGGGGTGCCTGAAGCTTTCTTT.

In this sample, this clone turned up many times. V usage is TRBV3-1 (or the pseudogene TRBV3-2) and J usage is TRBJ1-6; D is perhaps TRBD1 (6 bases). Germline V gene data show CDR1 as LGHDT and CDR2 as YNNKEL (reference sequence). V lost 0 bases to trimming and J lost 7 bases, with 7 bases between them. CDR3 length: 14 residues. This CDR3 reads CASSQEGANSPLHF. CDR3 DNA sequence: TGTGCCAGCAGCCAAGAGGGGGCCAATTCACCCCTCCACTTT.

The chain employs TRBV20-1 and TRBJ1-2; D unresolved. V was clipped by 6 bases and J by 2 bases, with 4 bases between them. Germline V gene data show CDR1 as DFQATT and CDR2 as SNEGSKA (reference sequence). The CDR3 extends over 10 amino acids. The CDR3 region is CSAPNYGYTF. The CDR3 region has the DNA TGCAGTGCCCCGAACTATGGCTACACCTTC.

This clone was picked up a small number of times. The V call is TRBV28, the J call TRBJ2-5, with D tentatively TRBD1 (6 bases). The V gene's germline CDR1 is MDHEN and CDR2 SYDVKM. The CDR3 extends over 11 amino acids. Deletions cut 10 bases from V and 7 bases from J, with 13 bases between. CDR3: CAIQGIGTQYF. DNA of the CDR3: TGTGCCATCCAGGGGATCGGGACCCAGTACTTC.

This chain joins TRBV27 and TRBJ2-2, with D tentatively TRBD1 (6 bases). The CDR3 extends over 15 amino acids. Germline V gene lookup returns CDR1 MNHEY and CDR2 SMNVEV (reference sequence). V was pared by 2 bases and J by 6 bases, with 13 bases between. The CDR3 loop is CASSLPGVGAGELFF. CDR3 DNA: TGTGCCAGCAGTTTACCAGGGGTCGGCGCCGGGGAGCTGTTTTTT.

The CDR3 here is CAWSKQMNTEAFF. As DNA, the CDR3 is TGTGCCTGGAGTAAACAAATGAACACTGAAGCTTTCTTT. The J gene is TRBJ1-1, the V gene TRBV30; D not resolved. The CDR3 consists of 13 residues. Trimming took 2 bases from V and 0 from J, leaving 7 bases between them. Germline loops: CDR1 GTSNPN, CDR2 SVGIG (reference sequence).

This sequence joins TRBV12-3 or TRBV12-4 and TRBJ2-5; D is unresolved. The CDR3 runs to 12 residues. Trimming stripped 10 bases from V and 6 bases from J, with 15 bases between. The CDR3 nucleotides read TGTGCCACCCGCCTAGATCGTCAGACCCAGTACTTC. Its protein product is CATRLDRQTQYF.

V is TRBV10-1 and J is TRBJ1-1; D gene ambiguous. CDR1 is WNHNN and CDR2 is SYGVQD in the germline V gene (reference sequence). The CDR3 contains 13 residues. V lost 3 bases, J lost 5 bases, and 10 bases lay in between. The CDR3 reads CASSDPGITEAFF. The CDR3 nucleotides read TGCGCCAGCAGTGACCCGGGAATAACTGAAGCTTTCTTT.

The chain uses TRBV28 and TRBJ1-5; D gene uncertain. The germline CDR1 and CDR2 sequences are MDHEN and SYDVKM. The CDR3 runs 14 residues. The V end was cut by 5 bases, the J end by 4 bases, with 12 bases between. CDR3 sequence: CASSPAGRNQPQHF. DNA of the CDR3: TGTGCCAGCAGTCCGGCCGGGAGAAATCAGCCCCAGCATTTT.

CDR3 region: CASGASGGRETQYF. For the CDR3, the DNA is TGCGCCAGCGGGGCTAGCGGGGGGCGAGAGACCCAGTACTTC. The V and J genes are TRBV4-1 and TRBJ2-5; 11 positions match TRBD2. V was clipped by 8 bases and J by 4 bases; unmatched bases: 6. The CDR3 contains 14 residues. CDR1 and CDR2 from the germline V gene are MGHRA and YSYEKL.

The chain uses TRBV6-5 and TRBJ1-1; the match to TRBD1 covers 7 bases. V trimming: 7 bases; J trimming: 6 bases; junction bases outside the gene matches: 2. The germline V gene has CDR1 MNHEY and CDR2 SVGAGI. The CDR3 covers 11 residues. CDR3 nucleotide sequence: TGTGCCAGCACCCAGGGGGCTGAAGCTTTCTTT. Translated, it gives CASTQGAEAFF.

This clone was counted between two and nine times. DNA for the CDR3: TGTGCCAGCAGCCGTGCTACCACTAGCACAGATACGCAGTATTTT. Its protein is CASSRATTSTDTQYF. This rearrangement joins TRBV14 to TRBJ2-3; D is unresolved. Deletions cut 4 bases from V and 0 bases from J, with 11 bases between. This CDR3 has 15 amino acids. Per the germline V gene, CDR1 is SGHDN and CDR2 is FVKESK.